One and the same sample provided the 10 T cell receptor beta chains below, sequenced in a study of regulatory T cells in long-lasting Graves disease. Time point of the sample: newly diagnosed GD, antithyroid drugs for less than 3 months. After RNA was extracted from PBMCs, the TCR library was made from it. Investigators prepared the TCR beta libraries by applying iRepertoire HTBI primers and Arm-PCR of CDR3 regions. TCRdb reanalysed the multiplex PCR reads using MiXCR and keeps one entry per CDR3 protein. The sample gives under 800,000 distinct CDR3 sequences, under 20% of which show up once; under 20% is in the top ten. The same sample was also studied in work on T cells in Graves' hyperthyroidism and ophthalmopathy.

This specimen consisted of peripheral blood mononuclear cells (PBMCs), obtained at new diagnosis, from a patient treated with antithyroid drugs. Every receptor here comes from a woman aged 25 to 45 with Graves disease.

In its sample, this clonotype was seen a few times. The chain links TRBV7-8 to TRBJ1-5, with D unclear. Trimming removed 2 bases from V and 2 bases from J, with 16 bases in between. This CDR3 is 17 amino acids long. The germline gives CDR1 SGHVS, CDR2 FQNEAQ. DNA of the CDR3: TGTGCCAGCAGCTTACAACTGGACCCCAAGGGCAATCAGCCCCAGCATTTT. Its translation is CASSLQLDPKGNQPQHF.

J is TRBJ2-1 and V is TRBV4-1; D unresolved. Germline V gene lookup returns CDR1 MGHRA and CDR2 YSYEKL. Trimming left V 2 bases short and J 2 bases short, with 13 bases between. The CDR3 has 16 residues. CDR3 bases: TGCGCCAGCAGCCAATTCCCAGTGGTTACCTACAATGAGCAGTTCTTC. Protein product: CASSQFPVVTYNEQFF.

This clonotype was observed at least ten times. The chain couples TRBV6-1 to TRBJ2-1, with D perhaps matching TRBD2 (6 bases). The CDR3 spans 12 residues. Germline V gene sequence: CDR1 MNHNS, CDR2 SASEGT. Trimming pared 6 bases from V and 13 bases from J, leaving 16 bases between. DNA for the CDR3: TGTGCCAGCAGCACCCAGAGCGGGCCCCAGTTCTTC. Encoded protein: CASSTQSGPQFF.

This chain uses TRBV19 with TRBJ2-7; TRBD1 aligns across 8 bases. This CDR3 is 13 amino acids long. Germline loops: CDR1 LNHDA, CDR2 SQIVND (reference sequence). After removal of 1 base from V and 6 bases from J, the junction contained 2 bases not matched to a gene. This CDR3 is CASSIGTGIEQYF. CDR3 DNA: TGTGCCAGTAGTATAGGGACAGGGATCGAGCAGTACTTC. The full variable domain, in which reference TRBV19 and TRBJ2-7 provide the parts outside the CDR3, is DGGITQSPKYLFRKEGQNVTLSCEQNLNHDAMYWYRQDPGQGLRLIYYSQIVNDFQKGDIAEGYSVSREKKESFPLTVTSAQKNPTAFYLCASSIGTGIEQYFGPGTRLTVT.

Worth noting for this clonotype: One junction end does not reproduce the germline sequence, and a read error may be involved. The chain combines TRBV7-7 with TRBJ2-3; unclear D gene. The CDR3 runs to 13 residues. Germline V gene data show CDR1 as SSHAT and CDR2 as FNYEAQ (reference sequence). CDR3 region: CASSLRLWDTQYF. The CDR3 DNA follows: TGTGCTAGCAGCCTCAGGTTGTGGGATACGCAGTATTTT.

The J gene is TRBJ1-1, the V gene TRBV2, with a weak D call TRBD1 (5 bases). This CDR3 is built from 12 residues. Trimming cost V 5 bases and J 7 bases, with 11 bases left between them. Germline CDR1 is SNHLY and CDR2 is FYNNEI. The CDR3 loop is CASSSGGGEAFF. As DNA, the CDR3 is TGTGCCAGCAGTTCGGGGGGGGGTGAAGCTTTCTTT.

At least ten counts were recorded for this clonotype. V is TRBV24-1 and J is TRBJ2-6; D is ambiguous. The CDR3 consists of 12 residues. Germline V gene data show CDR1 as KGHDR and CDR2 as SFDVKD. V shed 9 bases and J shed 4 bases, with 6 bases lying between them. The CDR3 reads CATSAGANVLTF. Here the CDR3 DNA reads TGTGCCACCTCGGCGGGGGCCAACGTCCTGACTTTC.

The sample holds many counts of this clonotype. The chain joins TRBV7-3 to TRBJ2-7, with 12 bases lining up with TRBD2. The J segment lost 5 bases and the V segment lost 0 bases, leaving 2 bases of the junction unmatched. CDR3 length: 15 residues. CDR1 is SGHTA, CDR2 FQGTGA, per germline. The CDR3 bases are TGTGCCAGCAGCTTAACGGGACTAGCGGGCCACGAGCAGTACTTC. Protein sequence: CASSLTGLAGHEQYF.

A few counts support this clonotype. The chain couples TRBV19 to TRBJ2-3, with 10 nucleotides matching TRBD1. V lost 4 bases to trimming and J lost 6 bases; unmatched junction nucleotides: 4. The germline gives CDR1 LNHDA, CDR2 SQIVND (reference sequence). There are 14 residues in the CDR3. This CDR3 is CASSRQGAMDTQYF. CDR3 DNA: TGTGCCAGTAGTAGACAGGGGGCAATGGATACGCAGTATTTT.

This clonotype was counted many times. Here the CDR3 reads CASPPGGGRKANTEAFF. For the CDR3, the DNA is TGTGCCAGCCCTCCGGGGGGGGGACGAAAGGCGAACACTGAAGCTTTCTTT. V is TRBV28 and J is TRBJ1-1, with TRBD1 as a possible D gene (5 bases). Germline V gene lookup returns CDR1 MDHEN and CDR2 SYDVKM. V lost 8 bases, J lost 1 base, and 23 bases lay in between. This CDR3 is 17 amino acids long.